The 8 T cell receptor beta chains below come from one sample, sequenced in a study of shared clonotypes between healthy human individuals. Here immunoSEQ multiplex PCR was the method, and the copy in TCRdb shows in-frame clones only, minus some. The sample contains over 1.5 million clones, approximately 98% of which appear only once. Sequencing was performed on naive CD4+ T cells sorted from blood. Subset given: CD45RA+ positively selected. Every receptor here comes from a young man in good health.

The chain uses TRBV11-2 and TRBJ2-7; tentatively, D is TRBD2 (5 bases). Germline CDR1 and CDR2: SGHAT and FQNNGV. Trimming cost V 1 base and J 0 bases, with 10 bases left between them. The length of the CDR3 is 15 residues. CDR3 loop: CASSLAPSFSYEQYF. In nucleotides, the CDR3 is TGTGCCAGCAGCTTAGCTCCTAGCTTCTCCTACGAGCAGTACTTC.

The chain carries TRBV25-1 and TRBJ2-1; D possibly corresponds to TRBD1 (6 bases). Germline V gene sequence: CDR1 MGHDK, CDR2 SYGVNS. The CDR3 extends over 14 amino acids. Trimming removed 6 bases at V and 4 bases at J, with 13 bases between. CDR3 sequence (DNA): TGTGCCAGCAGCCAAGAGGACAGATACAATGAGCAGTTCTTC. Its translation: CASSQEDRYNEQFF.

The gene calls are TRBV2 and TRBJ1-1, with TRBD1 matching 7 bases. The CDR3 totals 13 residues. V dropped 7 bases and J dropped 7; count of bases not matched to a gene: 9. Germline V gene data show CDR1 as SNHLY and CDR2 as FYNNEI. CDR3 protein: CASTLTGTSEAFF. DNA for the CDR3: TGTGCCAGCACCCTGACAGGGACCAGTGAAGCTTTCTTT.

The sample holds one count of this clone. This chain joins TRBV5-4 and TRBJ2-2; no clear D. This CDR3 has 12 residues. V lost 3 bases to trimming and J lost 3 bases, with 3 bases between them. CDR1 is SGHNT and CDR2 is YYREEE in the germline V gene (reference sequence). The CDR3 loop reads CASSYDTGELFF. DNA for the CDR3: TGTGCCAGCAGCTACGACACCGGGGAGCTGTTTTTT.

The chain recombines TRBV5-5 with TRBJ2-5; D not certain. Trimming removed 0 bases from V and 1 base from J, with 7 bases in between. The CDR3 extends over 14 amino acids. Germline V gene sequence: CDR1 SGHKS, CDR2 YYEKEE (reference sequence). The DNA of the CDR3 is TGTGCCAGCAGCTTGGTACAGTCCCAAGAGACCCAGTACTTC. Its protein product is CASSLVQSQETQYF.

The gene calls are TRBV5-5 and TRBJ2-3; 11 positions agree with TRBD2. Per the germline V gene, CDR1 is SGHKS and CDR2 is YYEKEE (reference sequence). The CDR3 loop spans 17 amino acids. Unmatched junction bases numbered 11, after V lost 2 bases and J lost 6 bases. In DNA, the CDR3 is TGTGCCAGCAGCTTTAAGGTGGTAATAGCGGGAGGGGATACGCAGTATTTT. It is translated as CASSFKVVIAGGDTQYF.

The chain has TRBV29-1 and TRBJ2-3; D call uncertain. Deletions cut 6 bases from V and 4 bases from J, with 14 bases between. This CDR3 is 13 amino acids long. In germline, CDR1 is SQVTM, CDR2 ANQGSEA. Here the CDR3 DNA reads TGCAGCGTCCGAAACCCCCTGGCAGATACGCAGTATTTT. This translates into CSVRNPLADTQYF.

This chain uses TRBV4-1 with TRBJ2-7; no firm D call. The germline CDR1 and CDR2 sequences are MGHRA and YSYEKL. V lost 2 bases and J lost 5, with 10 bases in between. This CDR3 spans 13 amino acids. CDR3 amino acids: CASSQLGINEQYF. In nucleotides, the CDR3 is TGCGCCAGCAGCCAACTGGGTATCAACGAGCAGTACTTC.